These T cell receptor beta chains were read from a single sample in a study of blood T cell repertoires in COVID-19. Measured with immunoSEQ multiplex PCR; TCRdb has only the in-frame clones, and not every one. The sample holds some 46,000 clones, over 80% seen once. Sequenced: peripheral blood. These receptors were obtained from a man aged 45-65 years with acute or convalescent COVID-19. The CDR3 runs from the conserved cysteine through the conserved F or W. Each record gives: V gene, J gene, clone size, D gene, CDR3 DNA, CDR3 protein. The D gene is left open where the match is weak. Clone size, where shown, is once, few, many, or a class for clones that have expanded.

V: TRBV10-1; J: TRBJ1-1; size: -; D: -; DNA: TGCGCCAGCAGTCGAGCTCAGGGAACTGAAGCTTTCTTT; CDR3: CASSRAQGTEAFF
V: TRBV5-8; J: TRBJ1-2; size: -; D: TRBD1; DNA: TGTGCCAGCAGCATCGGACAGGGCGATTATGGCTACACCTTC; CDR3: CASSIGQGDYGYTF
V: TRBV6-5; J: TRBJ2-1; size: -; D: -; DNA: TGTGCCAGCAAGACCCTGACTAAGGGGCAGTTCTTC; CDR3: CASKTLTKGQFF
V: TRBV6-5; J: TRBJ1-3; size: -; D: -; DNA: TGTGCCAGCAGTAATCAGGGTTCTGGAAACACCATATATTTT; CDR3: CASSNQGSGNTIYF
V: TRBV2; J: TRBJ2-1; size: -; D: TRBD2; DNA: TGTGCCAGCAAACGGGGGGGACTTTACAATGAGCAGTTCTTC; CDR3: CASKRGGLYNEQFF
V: TRBV12-5; J: TRBJ1-1; size: -; D: -; DNA: TGTGCTAGTGGTTTGGTACTATTGCCGGGGAACACTGAAGCTTTCTTT; CDR3: CASGLVLLPGNTEAFF
V: TRBV7-3; J: TRBJ2-7; size: -; D: TRBD2; DNA: TGTGCCAGCAGCCGGGGGGGCGATGCCGAGCAGTACTTC; CDR3: CASSRGGDAEQYF
V: TRBV5-5; J: TRBJ1-3; size: -; D: -; DNA: TGTGCCAGCAGCTTGGGCGCTTCGTCGGGAGGAAACACCATATATTTT; CDR3: CASSLGASSGGNTIYF
V: TRBV10-1; J: TRBJ2-6; size: few; D: -; DNA: TGCGCCAGCAGTGTATCTGGGGCCAACGTCCTGACTTTC; CDR3: CASSVSGANVLTF
V: TRBV10-2; J: TRBJ2-5; size: -; D: TRBD2; DNA: TGCGCCAGCAGTGAAACGGCGGGACTAGCGGCGGTTGGGTACCAAGAGACCCAGTACTTC; CDR3: CASSETAGLAAVGYQETQYF
V: TRBV5-1; J: TRBJ1-1; size: -; D: -; DNA: TGCGCCAGCAGCCAGAGCGACATAGAGGGCACTGAAGCTTTCTTT; CDR3: CASSQSDIEGTEAFF
V: TRBV5-1; J: TRBJ1-6; size: -; D: TRBD1; DNA: TGCGCCAGCAGCGTAACCGGGACAGAGAATTCACCCCTCCACTTT; CDR3: CASSVTGTENSPLHF
V: TRBV28; J: TRBJ2-1; size: -; D: -; DNA: TGTGCCAGCAGTTCCTATGAGCAGTTCTTC; CDR3: CASSSYEQFF
V: TRBV10-3; J: TRBJ2-7; size: -; D: TRBD1; DNA: TGTGCCTCGACAGGGAACCACGAGCAGTACTTC; CDR3: CASTGNHEQYF
V: TRBV19; J: TRBJ2-7; size: -; D: -; DNA: TGTGCCAGTAAGCCCCAACTCCAGGCGTCCTACGAGCAGTACTTC; CDR3: CASKPQLQASYEQYF
V: TRBV9; J: TRBJ2-2; size: -; D: -; DNA: TGTGCCAGCAGATATAACACCGGGGAGCTGTTTTTT; CDR3: CASRYNTGELFF
V: TRBV4-3; J: TRBJ1-4; size: once; D: -; DNA: TGCGCCAGCAGCCAAGATGGGAGGGTGGGGAGTGAAAAACTGTTTTTT; CDR3: CASSQDGRVGSEKLFF
V: TRBV5-1; J: TRBJ2-1; size: -; D: TRBD2; DNA: TGCGCCAGCAGCGAGACTAGCGGGGGCTACAATGAGCAGTTCTTC; CDR3: CASSETSGGYNEQFF
V: TRBV29-1; J: TRBJ1-1; size: -; D: -; DNA: TGCAGCGTTGAAGGGGGAAGGGGCACTGAAGCTTTCTTT; CDR3: CSVEGGRGTEAFF
V: TRBV24-1; J: TRBJ2-1; size: -; D: TRBD2; DNA: TGTGCCACCAGTGATTTCGGGACCGGGACTAGATACAATGAGCAGTTCTTC; CDR3: CATSDFGTGTRYNEQFF
V: TRBV27; J: TRBJ2-1; size: -; D: -; DNA: TGTGCCAGCAGTTTAATCAAATTGGCGGGACGCTCCTACAATGAGCAGTTCTTC; CDR3: CASSLIKLAGRSYNEQFF
V: TRBV4-1; J: TRBJ2-3; size: -; D: TRBD2; DNA: TGCGCCAGCAGCCAAGTGGGAGGGCGGGATCCCCCAGATACGCAGTATTTT; CDR3: CASSQVGGRDPPDTQYF
V: TRBV7-9; J: TRBJ2-5; size: -; D: TRBD2; DNA: TGTGCCAGCAGCTTAGCTGGCCTAGCGGGGATACGGGGGGAGACCCAGTACTTC; CDR3: CASSLAGLAGIRGETQYF
V: TRBV10-3; J: TRBJ2-5; size: once; D: -; DNA: TGTGCCATCAGTGGCGTGGTTTTCGGAGAGACCCAGTACTTC; CDR3: CAISGVVFGETQYF
V: TRBV3-1/TRBV3-2; J: TRBJ1-6; size: -; D: -; DNA: TGTGCCAGCAGCCAAGTACATCTTAATTCACCCCTCCACTTT; CDR3: CASSQVHLNSPLHF
V: TRBV2; J: TRBJ2-7; size: -; D: TRBD1; DNA: TGTGCCAGCAGTGTGGTCAGGACAGGGGCCTACGAGCAGTACTTC; CDR3: CASSVVRTGAYEQYF
V: TRBV12-3/TRBV12-4; J: TRBJ1-2; size: -; D: -; DNA: TGTGCCAGCAGTTTCGGCAGGATAGGTGGCTACACCTTC; CDR3: CASSFGRIGGYTF
V: TRBV6-6; J: TRBJ1-5; size: -; D: -; DNA: TGTGCCAGCAGTTATTATCACAGGGATCAGCCCCAGCATTTT; CDR3: CASSYYHRDQPQHF
V: TRBV20-1; J: TRBJ1-1; size: few; D: -; DNA: TGCAGTGTCCCGTGGAGCCCTGAAGCTTTCTTT; CDR3: CSVPWSPEAFF
V: TRBV9; J: TRBJ2-1; size: -; D: TRBD2; DNA: TGTGCCAGCAGCGCCCAGTGGGCGGGGGGGCAAAATGAGCAGTTCTTC; CDR3: CASSAQWAGGQNEQFF
V: TRBV3-1/TRBV3-2; J: TRBJ2-1; size: -; D: TRBD1; DNA: TGTGCCAGCAGTCATGGACAGGGGTGGACTGAGCAGTTCTTC; CDR3: CASSHGQGWTEQFF
V: TRBV5-6; J: TRBJ1-2; size: once; D: -; DNA: TGTGCCAGCAGCCAGGGCGACTATGGCTACACCTTC; CDR3: CASSQGDYGYTF
V: TRBV14; J: TRBJ1-2; size: once; D: -; DNA: TGTGCCAGCAGCCGAATGACAGCTAACTATGGCTACACCTTC; CDR3: CASSRMTANYGYTF
V: TRBV19; J: TRBJ2-7; size: -; D: -; DNA: TGTGCCAGTAGTATAGATCTAGACTACTCCTACGAGCAGTACTTC; CDR3: CASSIDLDYSYEQYF
V: TRBV28; J: TRBJ2-1; size: -; D: -; DNA: TGTGCCACCCTGATGATGGAGGCCTACAATGAGCAGTTCTTC; CDR3: CATLMMEAYNEQFF
V: TRBV10-2; J: TRBJ1-2; size: -; D: -; DNA: TGCGCCAGCAGTGGTGGGGGCGAGGGCTACACCTTC; CDR3: CASSGGGEGYTF
V: TRBV10-3; J: TRBJ2-3; size: -; D: -; DNA: TGTGCCCACTCGAGGGAGGGGGCAGATACGCAGTATTTT; CDR3: CAHSREGADTQYF
V: TRBV9; J: TRBJ2-7; size: -; D: -; DNA: TGTGCCAGCAGCGTAGGTGGTAATAGCGGAACTGACTACGAGCAGTACTTC; CDR3: CASSVGGNSGTDYEQYF
V: TRBV6-5; J: TRBJ1-1; size: -; D: TRBD1; DNA: TGTGCCAGCAAGCAGGGACAGACGTACACTGAAGCTTTCTTT; CDR3: CASKQGQTYTEAFF
V: TRBV18; J: TRBJ1-3; size: once; D: -; DNA: TGTGCCAGCTCACCAGACAGCTCTGGAAACACCATATATTTT; CDR3: CASSPDSSGNTIYF
V: TRBV12-3/TRBV12-4; J: TRBJ2-7; size: -; D: -; DNA: TGTGCCAGCAGCCTTACCTACGAGCAGTACTTC; CDR3: CASSLTYEQYF
V: TRBV5-1; J: TRBJ2-1; size: -; D: -; DNA: TGCGCCAGCAGCTTGGGACTCCACAATGAGCAGTTCTTC; CDR3: CASSLGLHNEQFF
V: TRBV7-6; J: TRBJ1-3; size: -; D: -; DNA: TGTGCCAGCAGCTTATTTTCCGGGCTAGCGGGAAACACCATATATTTT; CDR3: CASSLFSGLAGNTIYF
V: TRBV7-9; J: TRBJ2-7; size: -; D: TRBD1; DNA: TGTGCCAGCAGCGAAGACAGGGGCTACGAGCAGTACTTC; CDR3: CASSEDRGYEQYF
V: TRBV2; J: TRBJ1-6; size: -; D: -; DNA: TGTGCCAGCAGCCCCGTGGCGGTTAATAATTCACCCCTCCACTTT; CDR3: CASSPVAVNNSPLHF
V: TRBV15; J: TRBJ2-1; size: -; D: -; DNA: TGTGCCACCAGCAGAGATCCCGGACAGCGCGAGCAGTTCTTC; CDR3: CATSRDPGQREQFF
V: TRBV29-1; J: TRBJ2-1; size: -; D: -; DNA: TGCAGCGTGGCGGAATACAATGAGCAGTTCTTC; CDR3: CSVAEYNEQFF
V: TRBV10-3; J: TRBJ2-7; size: once; D: TRBD1; DNA: TGTGCCATCAGATCTTATTCGGACAGGCCCTACGAGCAGTACTTC; CDR3: CAIRSYSDRPYEQYF
V: TRBV18; J: TRBJ1-1; size: -; D: -; DNA: TGTGCCAGCTCAACCCAGGGATTGAACACTGAAGCTTTCTTT; CDR3: CASSTQGLNTEAFF
V: TRBV15; J: TRBJ2-3; size: -; D: TRBD2; DNA: TGTGCCACCACCCCGACTAGCACGATTGCAGATACGCAGTATTTT; CDR3: CATTPTSTIADTQYF
V: TRBV3-1/TRBV3-2; J: TRBJ2-7; size: -; D: -; DNA: TGTGCCAGCAGCCTCCTCGGCGAGCAGTACTTC; CDR3: CASSLLGEQYF
V: TRBV2; J: TRBJ2-7; size: -; D: TRBD1; DNA: TGTGCCGGACAGGACTTCTCCTACGAGCAGTACTTC; CDR3: CAGQDFSYEQYF
V: TRBV7-9; J: TRBJ2-3; size: -; D: TRBD2; DNA: TGTGCCAGCAGCTTAGTTCTAGCGGGGGCCACAGATACGCAGTATTTT; CDR3: CASSLVLAGATDTQYF